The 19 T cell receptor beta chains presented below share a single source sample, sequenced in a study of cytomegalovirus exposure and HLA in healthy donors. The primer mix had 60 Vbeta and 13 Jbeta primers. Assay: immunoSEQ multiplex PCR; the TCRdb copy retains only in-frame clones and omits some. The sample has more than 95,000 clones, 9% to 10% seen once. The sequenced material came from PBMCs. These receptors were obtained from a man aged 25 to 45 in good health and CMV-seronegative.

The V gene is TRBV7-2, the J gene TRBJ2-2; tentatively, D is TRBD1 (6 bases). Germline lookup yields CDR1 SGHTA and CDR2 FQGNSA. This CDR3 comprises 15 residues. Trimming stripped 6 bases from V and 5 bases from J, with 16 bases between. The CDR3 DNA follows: TGTGCCAGCAGGTACCACAGGGTCCCGACCGGGGAGCTGTTTTTT. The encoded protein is CASRYHRVPTGELFF.

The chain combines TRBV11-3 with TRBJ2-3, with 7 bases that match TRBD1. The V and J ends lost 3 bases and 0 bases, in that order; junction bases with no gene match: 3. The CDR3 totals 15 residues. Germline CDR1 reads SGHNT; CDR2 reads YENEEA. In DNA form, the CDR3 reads TGTGCCAGCAGCTTGGGACAGTCCAGCACAGATACGCAGTATTTT. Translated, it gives CASSLGQSSTDTQYF.

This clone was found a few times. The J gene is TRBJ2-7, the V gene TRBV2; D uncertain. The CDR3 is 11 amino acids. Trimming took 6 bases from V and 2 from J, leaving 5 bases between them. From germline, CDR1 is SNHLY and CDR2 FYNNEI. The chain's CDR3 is CASSPTYEQYF. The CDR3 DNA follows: TGTGCCAGCAGCCCAACCTACGAGCAGTACTTC.

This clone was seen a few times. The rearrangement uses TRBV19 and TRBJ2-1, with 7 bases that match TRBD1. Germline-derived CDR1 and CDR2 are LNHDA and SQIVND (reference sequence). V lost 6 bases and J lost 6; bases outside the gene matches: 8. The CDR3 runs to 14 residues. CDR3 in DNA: TGTGCCAGTAGCCCGACAGGGTTTTTCAATGAGCAGTTCTTC. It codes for CASSPTGFFNEQFF.

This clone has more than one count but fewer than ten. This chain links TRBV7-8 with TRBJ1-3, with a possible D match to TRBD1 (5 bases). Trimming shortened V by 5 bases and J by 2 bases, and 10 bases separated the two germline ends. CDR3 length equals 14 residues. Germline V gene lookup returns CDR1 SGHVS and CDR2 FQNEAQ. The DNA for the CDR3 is TGTGCCAGCAGCCGTCAGGGTGCTGGAAACACCATATATTTT. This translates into CASSRQGAGNTIYF.

This chain's CDR3 is CASSPDPGLAASYNEQFF. The CDR3 nucleotides read TGTGCCAGTAGTCCCGATCCGGGACTAGCGGCATCCTACAATGAGCAGTTCTTC. The chain recombines TRBV19 with TRBJ2-1, with 11 bases matching TRBD2. Trimming at V came to 5 bases and at J to 1 base, leaving 10 bases not matched to a gene. This CDR3 is built from 18 residues. Looked up from germline, CDR1 is LNHDA and CDR2 is SQIVND (reference sequence).

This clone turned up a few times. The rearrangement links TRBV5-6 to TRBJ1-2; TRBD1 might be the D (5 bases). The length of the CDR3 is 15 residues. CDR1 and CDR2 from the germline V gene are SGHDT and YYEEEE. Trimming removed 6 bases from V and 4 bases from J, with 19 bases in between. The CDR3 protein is CASNPVQGSGYGYTF. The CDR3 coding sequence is TGTGCCAGCAATCCGGTGCAGGGCTCGGGCTATGGCTACACCTTC. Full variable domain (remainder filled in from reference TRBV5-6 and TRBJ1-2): DAGVTQSPTHLIKTRGQQVTLRCSPKSGHDTVSWYQQALGQGPQFIFQYYEEEERQRGNFPDRFSGHQFPNYSSELNVNALLLGDSALYLCASNPVQGSGYGYTFGSGTRLTVV.

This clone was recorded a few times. CDR3 coding DNA: TGTGCCAGTACATCCTACAATGAGCAGTTCTTC. It specifies CASTSYNEQFF. V is TRBV19 and J is TRBJ2-1; D remains unclear. Trimming left V 7 bases short and J 1 base short, with 2 bases between. CDR1 LNHDA and CDR2 SQIVND come from the germline V gene (reference sequence). CDR3 length: 11 amino acids.

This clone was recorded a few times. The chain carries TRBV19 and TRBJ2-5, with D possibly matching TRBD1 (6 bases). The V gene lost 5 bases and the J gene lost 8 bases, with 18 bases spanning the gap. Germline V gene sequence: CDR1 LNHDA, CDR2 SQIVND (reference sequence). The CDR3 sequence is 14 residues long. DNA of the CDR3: TGTGCCAGTAGTTCCGCCGGGACACCCTTTACCCAGTACTTC. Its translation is CASSSAGTPFTQYF.

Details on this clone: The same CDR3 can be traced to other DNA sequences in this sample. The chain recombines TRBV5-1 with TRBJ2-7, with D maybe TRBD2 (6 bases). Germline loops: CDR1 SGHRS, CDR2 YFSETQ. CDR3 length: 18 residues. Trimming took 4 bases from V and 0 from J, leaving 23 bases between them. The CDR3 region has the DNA TGCGCCAGCAGCCTGGTAGGGAGGACCACCCAAAGCTCCTACGAGCAGTACTTC. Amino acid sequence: CASSLVGRTTQSSYEQYF.

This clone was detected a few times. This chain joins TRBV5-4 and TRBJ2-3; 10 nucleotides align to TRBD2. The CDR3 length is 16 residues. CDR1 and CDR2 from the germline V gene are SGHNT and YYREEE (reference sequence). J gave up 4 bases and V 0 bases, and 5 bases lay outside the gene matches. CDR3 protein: CASSLGLAGVPDTQYF. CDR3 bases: TGTGCCAGCAGCTTGGGGCTAGCGGGAGTTCCAGATACGCAGTATTTT.

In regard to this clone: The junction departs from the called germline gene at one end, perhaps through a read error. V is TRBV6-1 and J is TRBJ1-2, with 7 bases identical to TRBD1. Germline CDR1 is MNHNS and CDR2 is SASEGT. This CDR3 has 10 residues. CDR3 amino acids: CASSERRGHF. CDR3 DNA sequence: TGTGCCAGCAGTGAAAGGAGGGGGCACTTC.

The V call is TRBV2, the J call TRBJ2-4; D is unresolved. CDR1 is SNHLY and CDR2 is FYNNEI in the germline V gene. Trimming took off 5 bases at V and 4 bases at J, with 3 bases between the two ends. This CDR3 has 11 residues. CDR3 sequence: CASSQKNIQYF. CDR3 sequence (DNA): TGTGCCAGCAGTCAAAAAAACATTCAGTACTTC.

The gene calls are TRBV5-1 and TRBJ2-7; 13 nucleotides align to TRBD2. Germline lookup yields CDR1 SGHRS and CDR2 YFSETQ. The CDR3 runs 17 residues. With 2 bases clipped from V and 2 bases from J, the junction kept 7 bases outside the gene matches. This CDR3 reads CASSLGLAGDRAYEQYF. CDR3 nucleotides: TGCGCCAGCAGCTTAGGACTAGCGGGAGATAGGGCCTACGAGCAGTACTTC.

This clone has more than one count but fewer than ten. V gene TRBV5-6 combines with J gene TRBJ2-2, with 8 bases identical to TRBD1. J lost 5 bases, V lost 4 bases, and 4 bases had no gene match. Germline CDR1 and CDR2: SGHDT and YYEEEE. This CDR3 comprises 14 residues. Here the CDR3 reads CASSGQGTTGELFF. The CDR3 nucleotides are TGTGCCAGCAGCGGACAGGGTACTACCGGGGAGCTGTTTTTT.

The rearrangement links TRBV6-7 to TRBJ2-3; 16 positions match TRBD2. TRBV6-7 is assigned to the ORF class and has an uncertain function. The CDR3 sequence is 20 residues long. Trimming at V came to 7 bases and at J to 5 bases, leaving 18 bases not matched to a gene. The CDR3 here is CASNLLGLAGGPGVLDTQYF. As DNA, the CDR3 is TGTGCCAGCAATCTTCTGGGACTAGCGGGGGGGCCTGGGGTCCTAGATACGCAGTATTTT.

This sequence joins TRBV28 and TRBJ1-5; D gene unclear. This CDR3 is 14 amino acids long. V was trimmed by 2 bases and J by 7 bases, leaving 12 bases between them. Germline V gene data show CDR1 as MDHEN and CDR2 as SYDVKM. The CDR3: CASSLSKSGQPQHF. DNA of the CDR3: TGTGCCAGCAGTTTAAGTAAGTCAGGACAGCCCCAGCATTTT.

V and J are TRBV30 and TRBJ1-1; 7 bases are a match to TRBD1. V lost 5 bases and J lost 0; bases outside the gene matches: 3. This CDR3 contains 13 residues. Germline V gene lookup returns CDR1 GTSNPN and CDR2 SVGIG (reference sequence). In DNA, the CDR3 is TGTGCCTGGGAGACAGGGTTGAACACTGAAGCTTTCTTT. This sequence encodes CAWETGLNTEAFF.

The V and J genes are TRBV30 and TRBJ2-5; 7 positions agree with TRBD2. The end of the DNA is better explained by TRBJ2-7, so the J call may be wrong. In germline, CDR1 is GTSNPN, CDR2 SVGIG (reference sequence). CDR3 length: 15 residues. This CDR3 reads CAWTKAGIGSYEQYF. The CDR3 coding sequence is TGTGCCTGGACGAAAGCGGGGATAGGGTCCTACGAGCAGTACTTC.